This is a list of T cell receptor beta chains from one sample in a study of PD-1 blockade in classical Hodgkin lymphoma. The data were produced by immunoSEQ multiplex PCR, yet TCRdb's version contains in-frame clones alone and is incomplete. The sample lists 47,000 or so clones; around 66% were seen once. This sample comprised peripheral blood mononuclear cells (PBMCs), obtained at baseline. These receptors came from a human donor with classical Hodgkin lymphoma. Each CDR3 is given with its conserved first and last residue. Each record gives: J gene, D gene, V gene, CDR3 protein. The D gene is left open where the match is weak.

J: TRBJ2-7
D: .
V: TRBV5-1
CDR3: CASRPDPTSYEQYF

J: TRBJ1-1
D: .
V: TRBV7-3
CDR3: CASSLIEGDRAFF

J: TRBJ2-7
D: .
V: TRBV6-5
CDR3: CASSYSSHRDYEQYF

J: TRBJ1-1
D: .
V: TRBV5-8
CDR3: CASSYSFVGTEAFF

J: TRBJ2-1
D: TRBD2
V: TRBV7-7
CDR3: CASSSGRALPGEQFF

J: TRBJ2-7
D: .
V: TRBV6-1
CDR3: CASSDEGYEQYF

J: TRBJ2-7
D: .
V: TRBV25-1
CDR3: CASSARHSSYEQYF

J: TRBJ2-3
D: .
V: TRBV6-5
CDR3: CASSFSSTDTQYF

J: TRBJ2-1
D: TRBD2
V: TRBV7-6
CDR3: CASSDSRTSGVLGGNEQFF

J: TRBJ2-5
D: .
V: TRBV2
CDR3: CASSEAGFETQYF

J: TRBJ1-5
D: .
V: TRBV28
CDR3: CASSFLGTNSNQPQHF

J: TRBJ2-4
D: .
V: TRBV7-9
CDR3: CASSLEVGLANIQYF

J: TRBJ2-5
D: TRBD1
V: TRBV5-1
CDR3: CASSLVIGTAGTQYF

J: TRBJ1-3
D: TRBD1
V: TRBV11-2
CDR3: CASRPGQASSGNTIYF

J: TRBJ1-1
D: .
V: TRBV9
CDR3: CATSPGPRNTEAFF

J: TRBJ1-1
D: TRBD1
V: TRBV11-3
CDR3: CASSPGDRVTEAFF

J: TRBJ1-1
D: .
V: TRBV28
CDR3: CASSPVRNTEAFF

J: TRBJ1-1
D: .
V: TRBV5-1
CDR3: CASSLVPGENTEAFF

J: TRBJ2-7
D: TRBD1
V: TRBV5-6
CDR3: CASAGTENYEQYF

J: TRBJ1-2
D: .
V: TRBV19
CDR3: CASSERADNYGYTF

J: TRBJ1-6
D: TRBD1
V: TRBV27
CDR3: CASSLGQGGRSPLHF

J: TRBJ2-6
D: .
V: TRBV16
CDR3: CASSLYVSGANVLTF

J: TRBJ1-2
D: TRBD1
V: TRBV30
CDR3: CAWSVDRVGGYTF

J: TRBJ2-7
D: .
V: TRBV6-4
CDR3: CAISRAHYEQYF

J: TRBJ1-1
D: .
V: TRBV19
CDR3: CASSITVTMNTEAFF

J: TRBJ2-5
D: .
V: TRBV5-1
CDR3: CASSLKGPQETQYF

J: TRBJ2-4
D: .
V: TRBV28
CDR3: CASSPGPFDIQYF

J: TRBJ2-7
D: TRBD1
V: TRBV30
CDR3: CAWGQTGALPREQYF

J: TRBJ2-7
D: .
V: TRBV25-1
CDR3: CASSPPLTSYEQYF

J: TRBJ2-1
D: .
V: TRBV11-2
CDR3: CASSLGGDRSNNEQFF

J: TRBJ1-4
D: .
V: TRBV12-5
CDR3: CASGTPGVLRRKLFF

J: TRBJ1-6
D: .
V: TRBV27
CDR3: CASTIGPGNNSPLHF

J: TRBJ2-3
D: TRBD2
V: TRBV29-1
CDR3: CSVPPTSGITDTQYF

J: TRBJ1-2
D: TRBD1
V: TRBV19
CDR3: CASSTRDRGDGYTF

J: TRBJ2-1
D: TRBD2
V: TRBV4-1
CDR3: CASSQEGLAGGPYNEQFF

J: TRBJ1-2
D: TRBD1
V: TRBV15
CDR3: CATRKTGANYGYTF

J: TRBJ2-1
D: .
V: TRBV9
CDR3: CASSPPAHEQFF

J: TRBJ1-2
D: .
V: TRBV18
CDR3: CASSPPSAGVDGYTF

J: TRBJ1-1
D: TRBD1
V: TRBV7-9
CDR3: CASSPSAGGNTEAFF

J: TRBJ2-1
D: .
V: TRBV11-3
CDR3: CASSPGTGSYNEQFF

J: TRBJ2-1
D: .
V: TRBV12-5
CDR3: CASGLLGEQFF

J: TRBJ1-2
D: .
V: TRBV2
CDR3: CASSEAFVPLQETTF

J: TRBJ2-1
D: TRBD2
V: TRBV12-5
CDR3: CASGLVGGAGGPLMSVNEQFF

J: TRBJ2-3
D: TRBD2
V: TRBV7-8
CDR3: CASSLRGGSSDTQYF

J: TRBJ2-7
D: .
V: TRBV11-2
CDR3: CASSLTGEQYF

J: TRBJ2-5
D: .
V: TRBV30
CDR3: CAWTSGRGGSETQYF

J: TRBJ1-2
D: .
V: TRBV7-7
CDR3: CASTQKVIANYGYTF

J: TRBJ2-5
D: .
V: TRBV4-2
CDR3: CASSQERLQETQYF

J: TRBJ2-7
D: .
V: TRBV18
CDR3: CASSPNFSSYEQYF

J: TRBJ1-6
D: TRBD1
V: TRBV18
CDR3: CASSPEGAGSPLHF

J: TRBJ2-3
D: .
V: TRBV4-2
CDR3: CASSQDSRTDTQYF

J: TRBJ2-7
D: .
V: TRBV21-1
CDR3: CASSKGAGQPPYEQYF

J: TRBJ1-2
D: .
V: TRBV2
CDR3: CASSPFPEIYGYTF

J: TRBJ2-7
D: .
V: TRBV7-9
CDR3: CASSLGGDYEQYF

J: TRBJ2-2
D: TRBD1
V: TRBV6-6
CDR3: CASIPRGREGTGELFF

J: TRBJ1-2
D: TRBD1
V: TRBV28
CDR3: CASSLAGGFHGYTF

J: TRBJ1-1
D: .
V: TRBV18
CDR3: CASSPGAGADTEVFF